A selection of T cell receptor beta chains follows, all from one sample in a study of blood T cell repertoires in COVID-19. Here immunoSEQ multiplex PCR was the method, and the copy in TCRdb shows in-frame clones only, minus some. The sample carries 200,000 to 250,000 clones, approximately 86% recorded once. Sequencing used PBMCs or T cells enriched from blood (not recorded which). The source is a woman aged 50 to 60 with acute COVID-19. Both conserved end residues are part of each CDR3. Fields, in order: CDR3 length, V gene, clone size, D gene, J gene, CDR3 protein, CDR3 DNA. D genes are given only for firm matches. Clone size is shown for a subset of rows, as once, few, many or a class of expanded clone.

cdr3_length: 18
v_call: TRBV19
clone_size: -
d_call: TRBD2
j_call: TRBJ2-7
cdr3_aa: CASSIPRGGLAGNVEQYF
cdr3_nt: TGTGCCAGTAGTATTCCGCGGGGAGGACTAGCGGGGAACGTCGAGCAGTACTTC

cdr3_length: 14
v_call: TRBV28
clone_size: -
d_call: -
j_call: TRBJ2-7
cdr3_aa: CASRAGGNSYEQYF
cdr3_nt: TGTGCCAGCAGAGCAGGGGGGAACTCCTACGAGCAGTACTTC

cdr3_length: 14
v_call: TRBV5-1
clone_size: once
d_call: -
j_call: TRBJ2-7
cdr3_aa: CASGHRDNSYEQYF
cdr3_nt: TGCGCCAGCGGCCACAGGGACAATTCCTACGAGCAGTACTTC

cdr3_length: 16
v_call: TRBV7-2
clone_size: -
d_call: -
j_call: TRBJ2-3
cdr3_aa: CASSRSSFTDGDTQYF
cdr3_nt: TGTGCCAGCAGCCGTAGTAGCTTTACCGACGGAGATACGCAGTATTTT

cdr3_length: 13
v_call: TRBV27
clone_size: -
d_call: -
j_call: TRBJ2-3
cdr3_aa: CASSLSSTDTQYF
cdr3_nt: TGTGCCAGCAGTTTATCCTCCACAGATACGCAGTATTTT

cdr3_length: 14
v_call: TRBV19
clone_size: -
d_call: -
j_call: TRBJ1-6
cdr3_aa: CASSWRDPDSPLHF
cdr3_nt: TGTGCCAGTAGTTGGAGGGATCCCGATTCACCCCTCCACTTT

cdr3_length: 14
v_call: TRBV6-2/TRBV6-3
clone_size: -
d_call: TRBD2
j_call: TRBJ2-7
cdr3_aa: CASSYSSGSYEQYF
cdr3_nt: TGTGCCAGCAGTTACTCTAGCGGGAGTTACGAGCAGTACTTC

cdr3_length: 15
v_call: TRBV28
clone_size: once
d_call: TRBD1
j_call: TRBJ2-1
cdr3_aa: CASRRDRLVGNEQFF
cdr3_nt: TGTGCCAGCAGAAGGGACAGGCTGGTTGGCAATGAGCAGTTCTTC

cdr3_length: 14
v_call: TRBV5-1
clone_size: -
d_call: -
j_call: TRBJ2-7
cdr3_aa: CASSPGAGRYEQYF
cdr3_nt: TGCGCCAGCAGCCCCGGTGCAGGGCGGTACGAGCAGTACTTC

cdr3_length: 13
v_call: TRBV19
clone_size: -
d_call: -
j_call: TRBJ1-1
cdr3_aa: CASTLSGPTEAFF
cdr3_nt: TGTGCCAGTACCCTGTCAGGGCCCACTGAAGCTTTCTTT

cdr3_length: 15
v_call: TRBV27
clone_size: -
d_call: -
j_call: TRBJ1-6
cdr3_aa: CASSLNRVGGSPLHF
cdr3_nt: TGTGCCAGCAGTTTAAACAGGGTTGGGGGATCACCCCTCCACTTT

cdr3_length: 15
v_call: TRBV5-1
clone_size: -
d_call: -
j_call: TRBJ2-7
cdr3_aa: CASSPGQTYSYEQYF
cdr3_nt: TGCGCCAGCAGCCCCGGACAGACTTACTCCTACGAGCAGTACTTC

cdr3_length: 16
v_call: TRBV3-1/TRBV3-2
clone_size: -
d_call: TRBD2
j_call: TRBJ2-1
cdr3_aa: CASSQVLAAIYNEQFF
cdr3_nt: TGTGCCAGCAGCCAAGTACTAGCGGCGATATACAATGAGCAGTTCTTC

cdr3_length: 15
v_call: TRBV14
clone_size: -
d_call: TRBD1
j_call: TRBJ2-7
cdr3_aa: CASSQEDRAFYEQYF
cdr3_nt: TGTGCCAGCAGCCAAGAGGACAGGGCATTCTACGAGCAGTACTTC

cdr3_length: 16
v_call: TRBV30
clone_size: -
d_call: -
j_call: TRBJ1-2
cdr3_aa: CAWSGWQGGENYGYTF
cdr3_nt: TGTGCCTGGAGTGGGTGGCAGGGCGGGGAGAACTATGGCTACACCTTC

cdr3_length: 17
v_call: TRBV18
clone_size: -
d_call: TRBD2
j_call: TRBJ2-2
cdr3_aa: CASSRGLAGGTTGELFF
cdr3_nt: TGTGCCAGCTCACGAGGACTAGCGGGAGGGACCACCGGGGAGCTGTTTTTT

cdr3_length: 15
v_call: TRBV28
clone_size: once
d_call: -
j_call: TRBJ2-5
cdr3_aa: CASSLPLGGGETQYF
cdr3_nt: TGTGCCAGCAGTTTACCCTTGGGAGGTGGAGAGACCCAGTACTTC

cdr3_length: 13
v_call: TRBV18
clone_size: once
d_call: TRBD1
j_call: TRBJ1-2
cdr3_aa: CASSHDRDRDYTF
cdr3_nt: TGTGCCAGCTCACACGACAGGGATCGTGACTACACCTTC

cdr3_length: 11
v_call: TRBV20-1
clone_size: -
d_call: -
j_call: TRBJ2-1
cdr3_aa: CSAGVGNEQFF
cdr3_nt: TGCAGTGCTGGCGTCGGGAATGAGCAGTTCTTC

cdr3_length: 16
v_call: TRBV21-1
clone_size: few
d_call: -
j_call: TRBJ1-2
cdr3_aa: CASRRGPKGSNYGYTF
cdr3_nt: TGTGCCAGCAGGCGGGGCCCAAAGGGATCTAACTATGGCTACACCTTC

cdr3_length: 12
v_call: TRBV19
clone_size: -
d_call: -
j_call: TRBJ2-1
cdr3_aa: CASSMSRDEQFF
cdr3_nt: TGTGCCAGTAGTATGTCGAGGGATGAGCAGTTCTTC

cdr3_length: 14
v_call: TRBV3-1/TRBV3-2
clone_size: -
d_call: -
j_call: TRBJ1-4
cdr3_aa: CASSQRQANEKLFF
cdr3_nt: TGTGCCAGCAGCCAAAGACAGGCGAATGAAAAACTGTTTTTT

cdr3_length: 16
v_call: TRBV19
clone_size: -
d_call: TRBD1
j_call: TRBJ2-7
cdr3_aa: CASSYRPAGGNYEQYF
cdr3_nt: TGTGCCAGTAGTTACCGCCCCGCAGGGGGTAACTACGAGCAGTACTTC

cdr3_length: 15
v_call: TRBV2
clone_size: -
d_call: TRBD2
j_call: TRBJ2-1
cdr3_aa: CASSRASGSGYEQFF
cdr3_nt: TGTGCCAGCAGCCGCGCTAGCGGGAGTGGGTATGAGCAGTTCTTC

cdr3_length: 17
v_call: TRBV28
clone_size: -
d_call: TRBD2
j_call: TRBJ2-5
cdr3_aa: CASSSYPKAGAKETQYF
cdr3_nt: TGTGCCAGCAGTTCCTACCCTAAAGCGGGAGCTAAAGAGACCCAGTACTTC

cdr3_length: 14
v_call: TRBV5-1
clone_size: -
d_call: -
j_call: TRBJ2-7
cdr3_aa: CASSFTSSPYEQYF
cdr3_nt: TGCGCCAGCAGCTTTACCTCTAGCCCGTACGAGCAGTACTTC

cdr3_length: 19
v_call: TRBV30
clone_size: few
d_call: -
j_call: TRBJ2-6
cdr3_aa: CAWSVQWARGGTGANVLTF
cdr3_nt: TGTGCCTGGAGTGTACAATGGGCTAGGGGGGGGACTGGGGCCAACGTCCTGACTTTC

cdr3_length: 16
v_call: TRBV7-2
clone_size: -
d_call: TRBD2
j_call: TRBJ2-1
cdr3_aa: CASGPTSGRRNNEQFF
cdr3_nt: TGTGCCAGCGGCCCGACTAGCGGGAGAAGGAACAATGAGCAGTTCTTC

cdr3_length: 15
v_call: TRBV3-1/TRBV3-2
clone_size: -
d_call: -
j_call: TRBJ2-7
cdr3_aa: CASSQARLPRDEQYF
cdr3_nt: TGTGCCAGCAGCCAAGCCCGCCTCCCCCGCGACGAGCAGTACTTC

cdr3_length: 19
v_call: TRBV5-1
clone_size: -
d_call: TRBD2
j_call: TRBJ2-7
cdr3_aa: CASSPTWTSGRDSSYEQYF
cdr3_nt: TGCGCCAGCAGCCCCACATGGACTAGCGGGAGAGATTCCTCCTACGAGCAGTACTTC

cdr3_length: 14
v_call: TRBV6-5
clone_size: -
d_call: TRBD1
j_call: TRBJ1-5
cdr3_aa: CASKDGTADQPQHF
cdr3_nt: TGTGCCAGCAAAGACGGGACAGCCGATCAGCCCCAGCATTTT

cdr3_length: 14
v_call: TRBV18
clone_size: once
d_call: -
j_call: TRBJ1-4
cdr3_aa: CASSPQGALEKLFF
cdr3_nt: TGTGCCAGCTCACCACAAGGGGCGCTGGAAAAACTGTTTTTT

cdr3_length: 15
v_call: TRBV27
clone_size: -
d_call: TRBD1
j_call: TRBJ2-7
cdr3_aa: CASSPGQGGPYEQYF
cdr3_nt: TGTGCCAGCAGTCCAGGACAGGGGGGCCCTTACGAGCAGTACTTC

cdr3_length: 16
v_call: TRBV7-8
clone_size: once
d_call: -
j_call: TRBJ2-2
cdr3_aa: CASSLVAGANTGELFF
cdr3_nt: TGTGCCAGCAGCTTAGTTGCAGGGGCGAACACCGGGGAGCTGTTTTTT

cdr3_length: 16
v_call: TRBV7-6
clone_size: -
d_call: -
j_call: TRBJ2-7
cdr3_aa: CASSPVPPGLGYEQYF
cdr3_nt: TGTGCCAGCAGCCCAGTGCCACCGGGACTGGGCTACGAGCAGTACTTC

cdr3_length: 14
v_call: TRBV6-2/TRBV6-3
clone_size: -
d_call: TRBD2
j_call: TRBJ2-7
cdr3_aa: CASSSVGGPYEQYF
cdr3_nt: TGTGCCAGCAGTTCTGTGGGAGGGCCCTACGAGCAGTACTTC

cdr3_length: 15
v_call: TRBV2
clone_size: -
d_call: -
j_call: TRBJ2-5
cdr3_aa: CASSERAGRLETQYF
cdr3_nt: TGTGCCAGCAGTGAAAGGGCAGGGCGTTTAGAGACCCAGTACTTC

cdr3_length: 15
v_call: TRBV10-3
clone_size: -
d_call: TRBD1
j_call: TRBJ1-2
cdr3_aa: CAISAPGQGTYGYTF
cdr3_nt: TGTGCCATCAGTGCACCGGGACAGGGCACCTATGGCTACACCTTC

cdr3_length: 13
v_call: TRBV5-1
clone_size: -
d_call: -
j_call: TRBJ2-1
cdr3_aa: CASSLTGDNEQFF
cdr3_nt: TGCGCCAGCAGCTTGACAGGTGACAATGAGCAGTTCTTC

cdr3_length: 15
v_call: TRBV7-3
clone_size: -
d_call: TRBD1
j_call: TRBJ2-7
cdr3_aa: CASSSQDRGNYEQYF
cdr3_nt: TGTGCCAGCAGCTCCCAGGACAGGGGGAACTACGAGCAGTACTTC

cdr3_length: 18
v_call: TRBV5-1
clone_size: -
d_call: TRBD2
j_call: TRBJ2-1
cdr3_aa: CASSHWGVGTSDYNEQFF
cdr3_nt: TGCGCCAGCAGCCACTGGGGGGTGGGGACTAGCGACTACAATGAGCAGTTCTTC

cdr3_length: 18
v_call: TRBV18
clone_size: -
d_call: TRBD2
j_call: TRBJ2-1
cdr3_aa: CASSLGLAGTSSYNEQFF
cdr3_nt: TGTGCCAGCTCACTAGGCCTAGCGGGGACAAGCTCCTACAATGAGCAGTTCTTC

cdr3_length: 13
v_call: TRBV28
clone_size: -
d_call: -
j_call: TRBJ2-2
cdr3_aa: CASREQGTGELFF
cdr3_nt: TGTGCCAGCAGGGAACAGGGCACCGGGGAGCTGTTTTTT

cdr3_length: 17
v_call: TRBV23-1
clone_size: -
d_call: TRBD1
j_call: TRBJ1-5
cdr3_aa: CASSPPGLGTGRGPQHF
cdr3_nt: TGCGCCAGCAGTCCGCCGGGCCTCGGGACAGGTCGAGGGCCCCAGCATTTT

cdr3_length: 15
v_call: TRBV4-2
clone_size: -
d_call: -
j_call: TRBJ2-7
cdr3_aa: CASSQEYQRNGGQYF
cdr3_nt: TGTGCCAGCAGCCAAGAGTACCAGCGCAACGGTGGGCAGTACTTC